This T cell receptor beta chain derives from a study of cytomegalovirus exposure and HLA in healthy donors. The CDR3 contains 14 residues. Germline lookup yields CDR1 SEHNR and CDR2 FQNEAQ (reference sequence). Note on this clone: Its antigen is not identified. The junction departs from the called germline gene at one end, perhaps through a read error.

The PCR had 60 Vbeta and 13 Jbeta primers. Measured with immunoSEQ multiplex PCR; TCRdb has only the in-frame clones, and not every one. The sample includes more than 140,000 clones, about 75% of them seen just once. Findings and limits, study-wide: In a later analysis, a missense DCLRE1C variant was linked to TCR beta V- and J-gene trimming. TCR beta sequences reportedly predicted most subjects' HLA-A and HLA-B alleles accurately.

This chain links TRBV7-9 with TRBJ1-5; 9 bases are shared with TRBD1. The sequence came from a male donor in good health and CMV-seronegative. The specimen was PBMCs. In DNA, the CDR3 is TGTTCCAGCAGCTTAACAGGGGGCGGTCAGCCCCAGCATTTT. Translating it yields CSSSLTGGGQPQHF.